Listed below are T cell receptor beta chains from one sample, sequenced in a study of OX40 agonist ivuxolimab in advanced cancers. This table comes from immunoSEQ multiplex PCR, and its TCRdb copy is limited to in-frame clones, with some not included. The table lists tens of thousands of clones, more than 75% of them singletons. The sample in question was CD4+ or CD8+ T cells sorted from blood, obtained in a trial of the OX40 agonist ivuxolimab. These receptors originate from an adult with an advanced solid tumor such as melanoma, head and neck, liver or kidney cancer. The CDR3 runs from the conserved cysteine through the conserved F or W. D genes are given only for firm matches. The size field is filled for only some rows; it gives once, few, many or a size class.

j_call,clone_size,d_call,v_call,cdr3_aa,cdr3_nt
TRBJ1-1,once,TRBD1,TRBV10-1,CASRQGAGNTEAFF,TGCGCCAGCAGGCAGGGGGCGGGGAACACTGAAGCTTTCTTT
TRBJ1-1,NA,TRBD1,TRBV6-5,CASTPRGQDTEAFF,TGTGCCAGCACACCGAGGGGGCAGGACACTGAAGCTTTCTTT
TRBJ1-1,NA,TRBD1,TRBV29-1,CSARQGLNTEAFF,TGCAGCGCCAGACAGGGACTGAACACTGAAGCTTTCTTT
TRBJ2-3,NA,NA,TRBV7-2,CASSLALVDTQYF,TGTGCCAGCAGCTTAGCGCTGGTCGATACGCAGTATTTT
TRBJ2-5,NA,TRBD2,TRBV7-2,CASSSGAGGPRETQYF,TGTGCCAGCAGCTCAGGGGCGGGGGGTCCCCGGGAGACCCAGTACTTC
TRBJ2-7,NA,TRBD1,TRBV6-6,CASSYGDRGSYEQYF,TGTGCCAGCAGTTACGGGGACAGGGGCTCCTACGAGCAGTACTTC
TRBJ1-2,NA,NA,TRBV21-1,CASSKNARQGAGYGYTF,TGTGCCAGCAGCAAAAACGCTCGACAGGGGGCCGGCTATGGCTACACCTTC
TRBJ2-1,NA,TRBD1,TRBV10-3,CAISWDRSRNEQFF,TGTGCCATCAGTTGGGACAGGTCGAGGAATGAGCAGTTCTTC
TRBJ2-1,NA,TRBD2,TRBV7-7,CASSLAPTSDEQFF,TGTGCTAGCAGCTTGGCCCCGACTAGCGATGAGCAGTTCTTC
TRBJ1-2,NA,NA,TRBV5-1,CASSLDNYGYTF,TGCGCCAGCAGCTTGGACAACTATGGCTACACCTTC
TRBJ2-7,NA,NA,TRBV19,CASSVRDGDYEQYF,TGTGCCAGTAGTGTCCGGGACGGAGACTACGAGCAGTACTTC
TRBJ2-7,NA,TRBD2,TRBV27,CASSLRFQRGSYEQYF,TGTGCCAGCAGTTTACGATTTCAGCGGGGCTCCTACGAGCAGTACTTC
TRBJ2-2,once,NA,TRBV11-2,CASSLVPAMNTGELFF,TGTGCCAGCAGCTTAGTACCGGCCATGAACACCGGGGAGCTGTTTTTT
TRBJ1-3,NA,NA,TRBV30,CAWSPSGNTIYF,TGTGCCTGGAGTCCTTCTGGAAACACCATATATTTT
TRBJ2-1,NA,TRBD1,TRBV10-1,CASRAGGPYNEQFF,TGCGCCAGCAGGGCAGGGGGCCCCTACAATGAGCAGTTCTTC
TRBJ1-2,NA,NA,TRBV19,CAGDVGEAYGYTF,TGTGCCGGAGATGTTGGGGAGGCCTATGGCTACACCTTC